This entry lists 21 T cell receptor beta chains sequenced from one sample in a study of blood T cells in healthy people across ages. Combining a sample-barcoded 5' primer with a J-beta primer mix, a second PCR ran for roughly 7 to 11 cycles. TCRdb processed the 5' RACE reads anew with MiXCR; each CDR3 protein has one entry. The top ten hold about 3.6% of the sample, which has 550,000 to 800,000 distinct CDR3 sequences, 21% seen once. Sequencing was done on a sample of blood. The receptor set was obtained from a man in his 70s in good health.

This clonotype occurred a few times. The V call is TRBV3-1, the J call TRBJ2-5; 8 positions match TRBD1. The CDR3 runs 16 residues. CDR1 and CDR2 (germline): LGHDT, YNNKEL (reference sequence). V shed 4 bases, J shed 2 bases, and the junction held 9 bases outside the gene matches. CDR3 coding DNA: TGTGCCAGCAGCCCCCAGGACAGGGCCATTCAAGAGACCCAGTACTTC. This sequence encodes CASSPQDRAIQETQYF.

The chain is built from TRBV4-3 and TRBJ1-4; no reliable D call. The length of the CDR3 is 16 residues. Germline lookup yields CDR1 LGHNA and CDR2 YSLEER. Trimming removed 0 bases from V and 0 bases from J, with 8 bases in between. CDR3 bases: TGCGCCAGCAGCCAAGATAGCGGTGCAACTAATGAAAAACTGTTTTTT. Translated: CASSQDSGATNEKLFF.

This clonotype was detected only a few times. The V and J genes are TRBV15 and TRBJ1-5; a possible D gene is TRBD1 (5 bases). This CDR3 spans 15 amino acids. Per germline, CDR1 LNHNV and CDR2 YYDKDF (reference sequence). V gave up 4 bases and J gave up 0 bases, with 10 bases separating them. Written as DNA, the CDR3 is TGTGCCACCAGCAAGGAGGGGTATAGCAATCAGCCCCAGCATTTT. Protein product: CATSKEGYSNQPQHF.

This clonotype was seen only a few times. The rearrangement joins TRBV5-6 to TRBJ1-2; D might be TRBD1 (6 bases). V was pared by 5 bases and J by 4 bases, with 15 bases between. Germline CDR1 SGHDT, CDR2 YYEEEE. The CDR3 runs to 14 residues. The CDR3 sequence is CASRPLAGVYGYTF. The DNA for the CDR3 is TGTGCCAGCAGACCCCTGGCAGGGGTCTATGGCTACACCTTC.

There are a few counts of this clonotype. The J gene is TRBJ1-2, the V gene TRBV6-5, with 7 bases identical to TRBD1. CDR1 is MNHEY, CDR2 SVGAGI, per germline. This CDR3 region has 15 residues. Trimming removed 0 bases from V and 3 bases from J; junction bases left unmatched: 4. The DNA for the CDR3 is TGTGCCAGCAGTTACTCAAACAGGGGAGACTATGGCTACACCTTC. Translation: CASSYSNRGDYGYTF.

This chain links TRBV5-1 with TRBJ2-5; 9 bases fit TRBD1. Germline values: CDR1 SGHRS, CDR2 YFSETQ. Trimming took 2 bases from V and 5 from J; bases not matched to a gene: 10. CDR3 length: 16 amino acids. CDR3 coding DNA: TGCGCCAGCAGCTTAGAGGGACAGGGAGCTAGCGAGACCCAGTACTTC. Translating gives CASSLEGQGASETQYF.

As for this clonotype: A much more abundant neighbour one base away suggests this may be a read error. The J gene is TRBJ2-5, the V gene TRBV29-1; D ambiguous. The germline gives CDR1 SQVTM, CDR2 ANQGSEA. Trimming removed 0 bases at V and 2 bases at J, with 1 base between. This CDR3 region has 11 residues. The CDR3 nucleotides are TGCAGCGTTGAAGAACAAGAGACCCAGTACTTC. Translation gives CSVEEQETQYF. Drawing the rest from reference TRBV29-1 and TRBJ2-5, the complete variable domain is SAVISQKPSRDICQRGTSLTIQCQVDSQVTMMFWYRQQPGQSLTLIATANQGSEATYESGFVIDKFPISRPNLTFSTLTVSNMSPEDSSIYLCSVEEQETQYFGPGTRLLVL.

The table lists this clonotype with a few counts. The chain uses TRBV20-1 and TRBJ1-2, with unresolved D. Trimming cost V 2 bases and J 7 bases, with 14 bases left between them. CDR3 length: 13 residues. The V gene's germline CDR1 is DFQATT and CDR2 SNEGSKA (reference sequence). The CDR3 coding sequence is TGCAGTGCTAGACGGCCCGACGCTGCTGGCTACACCTTC. Its protein is CSARRPDAAGYTF.

This clonotype was seen a handful of times. V usage is TRBV12-3 or TRBV12-4 and J usage is TRBJ2-5, with D unclear. Trimming cost V 2 bases and J 4 bases, with 8 bases left between them. This CDR3 has 13 residues. Here the CDR3 DNA reads TGTGCCAGCAGTTTATCTCTGGTAGAGACCCAGTACTTC. This gives the protein CASSLSLVETQYF.

The rearrangement uses TRBV29-1 and TRBJ1-3; D possibly corresponds to TRBD1 (5 bases). Trimming left V 7 bases short and J 0 bases short, with 10 bases between. The germline CDR1 and CDR2 sequences are SQVTM and ANQGSEA. This CDR3 has 13 residues. The CDR3 DNA sequence: TGCAGCGCCCGGGACCACTCTGGAAACACCATATATTTT. It translates to CSARDHSGNTIYF.

This clonotype was observed a handful of times. DNA for the CDR3: TGCGCCAGCAGCTTATCCGCCTTTAGAGGGGCCTACGAGCAGTACTTC. Its translation: CASSLSAFRGAYEQYF. J is TRBJ2-5 and V is TRBV5-1, with D perhaps TRBD1 or TRBD2 (5 bases each). The end of the DNA is better explained by TRBJ2-7, so the J call may be wrong. The CDR3 is made up of 16 amino acids. Germline-derived CDR1 and CDR2 are SGHRS and YFSETQ.

The sample holds a few counts of this clonotype. The chain combines TRBV20-1 with TRBJ2-1, with TRBD2 matching over 14 bases. V was pared by 5 bases and J by 3 bases, with 9 bases of the junction left unmatched. The germline gives CDR1 DFQATT, CDR2 SNEGSKA (reference sequence). The CDR3 spans 17 residues. CDR3 protein: CSAGGLAGVIDYNEQFF. CDR3 DNA sequence: TGCAGTGCTGGGGGACTAGCGGGAGTTATAGACTACAATGAGCAGTTCTTC.

The J gene is TRBJ2-4, the V gene TRBV3-1, with D possibly TRBD1 on 6 matching bases. Germline V gene data show CDR1 as LGHDT and CDR2 as YNNKEL (reference sequence). Deletions cut 5 bases from V and 7 bases from J, with 12 bases between. CDR3 length: 13 amino acids. The CDR3 here is CASSGTPKNIQYF. The CDR3 DNA follows: TGTGCCAGCAGCGGGACACCGAAGAACATTCAGTACTTC. The variable domain in full, completed from reference TRBV3-1 and TRBJ2-4, reads DTAVSQTPKYLVTQMGNDKSIKCEQNLGHDTMYWYKQDSKKFLKIMFSYNNKELIINETVPNRFSPKSPDKAHLNLHINSLELGDSAVYFCASSGTPKNIQYFGAGTRLSVL.

For the CDR3, the DNA is TGTGCCAGCAGTATTACGAGAGGGCGCACAGATACGCAGTATTTT. This sequence encodes CASSITRGRTDTQYF. The chain uses TRBV12-3 or TRBV12-4 and TRBJ2-3; weak D call: TRBD2 (5 bases). V was pared by 5 bases and J by 1 base, with 13 bases between. The CDR3 has 15 amino acids.

A few counts support this clonotype. This chain connects TRBV5-4 to TRBJ2-5; no clear D. V lost 4 bases and J lost 1, with 11 bases in between. The length of the CDR3 is 14 residues. Germline V gene sequence: CDR1 SGHNT, CDR2 YYREEE (reference sequence). The CDR3 region is CASSPEGFQETQYF. In DNA form, the CDR3 reads TGTGCCAGCAGCCCGGAAGGGTTCCAAGAGACCCAGTACTTC.

This chain connects TRBV10-3 to TRBJ2-7; D not resolved. Germline CDR1 and CDR2: ENHRY and SYGVKD. This CDR3 is 13 amino acids long. Trimming removed 2 bases from V and 4 bases from J, with 9 bases in between. The DNA of the CDR3 is TGTGCCATCAGTGAGCCGAACAGTTACGAGCAGTACTTC. Translation gives CAISEPNSYEQYF.

This clonotype was seen only a few times. CDR3 amino acids: CASSLPRPANYGYTF. The CDR3, as DNA: TGTGCCAGCAGTTTGCCCCGGCCGGCCAACTATGGCTACACCTTC. V and J are TRBV12-3 or TRBV12-4 and TRBJ1-2; D unresolved. This CDR3 region has 15 residues. With 3 bases removed from V and 2 bases from J, the gap between germline ends came to 13 bases.

This clonotype has a handful of counts. The chain is built from TRBV30 and TRBJ1-1; no clear D. V gave up 5 bases and J gave up 7 bases, with 17 bases separating them. The CDR3 is 13 amino acids. Germline CDR1 GTSNPN, CDR2 SVGIG (reference sequence). The CDR3 reads CAWDPTSVREAFF. Here the CDR3 DNA reads TGTGCCTGGGATCCCACTTCGGTCCGTGAAGCTTTCTTT.

Only a few counts were recorded for this clonotype. The chain links TRBV7-9 to TRBJ2-2; 9 bases line up with TRBD2. The germline gives CDR1 SEHNR, CDR2 FQNEAQ (reference sequence). J lost 5 bases, V lost 4 bases, and 5 bases had no gene match. The CDR3 loop spans 15 amino acids. The CDR3 DNA sequence: TGTGCCAGCAGCTCTAGCGGGATGGGAACCGGGGAGCTGTTTTTT. This encodes CASSSSGMGTGELFF.

The chain combines TRBV19 with TRBJ2-7, with D unresolved. This CDR3 region has 13 residues. CDR1 LNHDA and CDR2 SQIVND come from the germline V gene (reference sequence). Trimming cost V 4 bases and J 4 bases, with 11 bases left between them. The CDR3 DNA follows: TGTGCCAGTAGTAGGACCCTTATATACGAGCAGTACTTC. Translated: CASSRTLIYEQYF.

CDR3 nucleotides: TGTGCCATCAGTGAGTCCGGAGGTGGCTACACCTTC. It specifies CAISESGGGYTF. The genes are TRBV10-3 and TRBJ1-2; D gene unclear. The germline gives CDR1 ENHRY, CDR2 SYGVKD. The CDR3 totals 12 residues. Trimming shortened V by 0 bases and J by 7 bases, and 6 bases separated the two germline ends.